The T cell receptor beta chain under discussion was sequenced for a study of blood T cell repertoires in COVID-19. In the study's own analysis: Reference gene primer amplification gave estimated nucleated cell counts. Profiled with immunoSEQ multiplex PCR; TCRdb holds only in-frame clones, not every one. V and J calls and clone size are copied from that table; D and trimming were computed from the DNA. The data show about 210,000 clones, around 80% seen once. Germline lookup yields CDR1 MNHNS and CDR2 SASEGT. V was shortened by 0 bases and J by 6 bases, with 11 bases between the two germline ends. This CDR3 is 14 amino acids long.

What was sequenced was peripheral blood. This chain uses TRBV6-1 with TRBJ1-2, with D hard to call. The receptor was isolated from a middle-aged woman with acute or convalescent COVID-19. CDR3 in DNA: TGTGCCAGCAGTGAAGCCCAGGCCTGGGATGGCTACACCTTC. As protein: CASSEAQAWDGYTF.